Listed below are T cell receptor beta chains from one sample, sequenced in a study of blood T cell repertoires in COVID-19. Sequencing was performed with immunoSEQ multiplex PCR; in TCRdb, only in-frame clones are kept and a portion is missing. The data hold 110,000 or so clones, with 75% to 90% observed a single time. Input material: peripheral blood. All receptors derive from a woman between 55 and 75 years old with COVID-19, enrolled during active disease. CDR3s include the opening cysteine and the closing phenylalanine or tryptophan. A D gene is named only where the DNA matches it firmly. A row's size may be missing; if present it is once, few, many or a size class.

v_call	j_call	clone_size	d_call	cdr3_aa	cdr3_nt
TRBV6-5	TRBJ2-7	once	-	CASRDSGVHEQYF	TGTGCCAGCAGGGACTCCGGGGTCCACGAGCAGTACTTC
TRBV6-2/TRBV6-3	TRBJ1-1	-	-	CASSPSPAIEAFF	TGTGCCAGCAGCCCATCCCCCGCGATTGAAGCTTTCTTT
TRBV27	TRBJ2-1	-	-	CASSRLAAADPGEQFF	TGTGCCAGCAGTCGGTTAGCTGCCGCTGATCCTGGTGAGCAGTTCTTC
TRBV28	TRBJ1-2	-	-	CAGGGRRGNYGYTF	TGTGCCGGCGGGGGGCGCAGAGGTAACTATGGCTACACCTTC
TRBV4-3	TRBJ1-1	-	-	CASSQDLGDYTEAFF	TGCGCCAGCAGCCAAGATCTGGGGGACTACACTGAAGCTTTCTTT
TRBV5-6	TRBJ2-3	-	TRBD1	CASSLPGGSTDTQYF	TGTGCCAGCAGCTTGCCAGGGGGTAGCACAGATACGCAGTATTTT
TRBV7-2	TRBJ1-1	-	TRBD1	CASSLGQGSTEAFF	TGTGCCAGCAGCTTGGGACAGGGGAGCACTGAAGCTTTCTTT
TRBV3-1/TRBV3-2	TRBJ1-3	-	-	CASSQDRGNTIYF	TGTGCCAGCAGCCAAGACAGGGGAAACACCATATATTTT
TRBV2	TRBJ1-2	-	-	CASSEWGVTNYGYTF	TGTGCCAGCAGTGAATGGGGGGTTACTAACTATGGCTACACCTTC
TRBV19	TRBJ1-3	-	-	CASRAGSGSGNTIYF	TGTGCCAGTCGGGCAGGGTCCGGCTCTGGAAACACCATATATTTT
TRBV12-5	TRBJ2-5	-	-	CACVLGGTVGEQETQYF	TGTGCTTGTGTTTTGGGGGGGACAGTAGGGGAACAAGAGACCCAGTACTTC
TRBV19	TRBJ1-1	-	TRBD1	CASTSSTGGTEAFF	TGTGCCAGTACCTCCTCGACAGGGGGGACTGAAGCTTTCTTT
TRBV3-1/TRBV3-2	TRBJ2-2	-	TRBD1	CASNPGTGQWPTGELFF	TGTGCCAGCAACCCCGGGACAGGTCAGTGGCCGACCGGGGAGCTGTTTTTT
TRBV5-1	TRBJ1-2	-	-	CARIQGFNGYTF	TGCGCCAGGATACAGGGATTTAATGGCTACACCTTC
TRBV28	TRBJ1-3	-	-	CASSLFTGQPSGNTIYF	TGTGCCAGCAGTTTATTCACGGGACAACCTTCTGGAAACACCATATATTTT
TRBV9	TRBJ1-1	-	TRBD1	CASSFTGDMNTEAFF	TGTGCCAGCAGCTTTACAGGGGACATGAACACTGAAGCTTTCTTT